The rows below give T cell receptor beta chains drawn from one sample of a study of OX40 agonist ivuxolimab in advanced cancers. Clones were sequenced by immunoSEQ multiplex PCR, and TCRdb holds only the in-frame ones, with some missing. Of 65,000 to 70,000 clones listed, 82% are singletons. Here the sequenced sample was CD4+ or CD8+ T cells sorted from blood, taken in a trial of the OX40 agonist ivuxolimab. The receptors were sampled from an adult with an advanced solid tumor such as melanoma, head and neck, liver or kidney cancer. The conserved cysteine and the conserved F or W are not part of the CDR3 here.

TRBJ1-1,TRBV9,ASSVGGANTEAF
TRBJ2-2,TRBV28,ASSTNTGELF
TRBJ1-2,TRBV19,ASSFRGDYGYT
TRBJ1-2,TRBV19,ASSIARHISDGYT
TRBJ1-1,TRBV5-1,ASSPGDRGGRTEAF
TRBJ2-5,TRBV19,ASRRTDRTETQY
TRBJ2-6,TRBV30,AWSVGGSGANVLT
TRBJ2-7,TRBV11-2,ASSYPTGGGYEQY
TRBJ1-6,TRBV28,ASTTYSPLH
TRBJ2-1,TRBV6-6,ASSPGTVNNEQF
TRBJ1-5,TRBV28,ASSLWLRQALQPQH
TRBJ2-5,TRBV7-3,ASSLTRQETQY
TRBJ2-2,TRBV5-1,ASSSNTGELF
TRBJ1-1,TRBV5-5,ASSLAQGEAF
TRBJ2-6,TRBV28,ASSLSGSTPSGANVLT
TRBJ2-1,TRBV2,ASPYRQGSNEQF
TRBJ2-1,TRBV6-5,ASTWGPSYNEQF
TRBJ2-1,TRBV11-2,ASSLGAVQYNEQF
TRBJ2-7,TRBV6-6,ASSMEY
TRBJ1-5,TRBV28,ASSPGRGATASISNQPQH
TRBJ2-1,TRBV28,ASSLAGGNNEQF
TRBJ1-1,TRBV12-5,ASGLRGNTEAF
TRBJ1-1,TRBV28,ASSGAGTGNTEAF
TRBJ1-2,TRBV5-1,ASSLSGTGKYGYT
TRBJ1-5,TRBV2,ASSGVDSNQPQH
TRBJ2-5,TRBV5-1,ASSLGSGRETQY
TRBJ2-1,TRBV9,ASSVLPAGGSYNEQF
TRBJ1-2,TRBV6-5,ASRTGYNYGYT
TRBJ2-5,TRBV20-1,SALAGGLN
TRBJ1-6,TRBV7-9,ASSSSGSSPLH
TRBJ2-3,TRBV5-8,ASRYLRGAGTDTQY
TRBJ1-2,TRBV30,AWSSGPRYGYT
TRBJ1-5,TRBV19,ASSRQGKSQPQH
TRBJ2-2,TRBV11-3,ASSLSGVNTGELF
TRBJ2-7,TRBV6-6,ASSLSGRTSSYEQY